The entry below gives a single T cell receptor (beta chain) sequence along with its context. From roughly 390 ng of RNA, a library with molecular barcoded alpha/delta and beta/gamma adaptors was made. Via MiXCR, TCRdb re-called the reads, giving one row per CDR3 protein. Among 20,000 to 25,000 distinct CDR3 sequences listed, roughly 13% were seen once. The source of the sample is a study of read filtering for tumor transcriptome and immune sequencing. With V trimmed by 3 bases and J by 7 bases, 4 bases remained unmatched. The CDR3 length is 14 residues. J is TRBJ1-5 and V is TRBV12-3 or TRBV12-4, with 9 bases matching TRBD1. The sequencing sample was made of a population of CD138-negative cells sorted from bone marrow. This sequence was found in a donor aged 40 or over with multiple myeloma. This chain's CDR3 is CASSFTGGRQPQHF. The CDR3 region has the DNA TGTGCCAGCAGTTTTACAGGGGGCAGACAGCCCCAGCATTTT.